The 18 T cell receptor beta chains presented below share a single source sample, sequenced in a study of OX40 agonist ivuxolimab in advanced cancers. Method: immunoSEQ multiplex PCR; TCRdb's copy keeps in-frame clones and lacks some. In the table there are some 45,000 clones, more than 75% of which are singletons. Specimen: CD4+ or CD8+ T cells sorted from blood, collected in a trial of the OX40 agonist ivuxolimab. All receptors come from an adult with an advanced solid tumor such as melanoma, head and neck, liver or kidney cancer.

CDR3 sequence (DNA): TGTGCCAGCAGTTTAAACGGGGGCTCTGGAAACACCATATATTTT. Its translation: CASSLNGGSGNTIYF. J is TRBJ1-3 and V is TRBV27, with D possibly being TRBD1 (5 bases). The CDR3 loop spans 15 amino acids. CDR1 MNHEY and CDR2 SMNVEV come from the germline V gene (reference sequence). V dropped 2 bases and J dropped 0 bases, with 8 bases sitting between them.

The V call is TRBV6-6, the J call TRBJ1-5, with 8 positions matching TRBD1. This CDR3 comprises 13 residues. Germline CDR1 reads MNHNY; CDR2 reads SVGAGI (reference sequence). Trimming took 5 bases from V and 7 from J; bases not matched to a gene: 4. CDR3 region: CASSPGQAQPQHF. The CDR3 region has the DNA TGTGCCAGCAGTCCGGGACAGGCCCAGCCCCAGCATTTT.

CDR3 sequence reads: CASSYGGHLYEQYF. The CDR3 DNA is TGTGCCAGCAGTTACGGGGGACACTTGTACGAGCAGTACTTC. The rearrangement joins TRBV6-4 to TRBJ2-7; either TRBD1 or TRBD2 may supply D (6 bases each). V lost 5 bases and J lost 4, with 15 bases in between. From germline, CDR1 is MRHNA and CDR2 SNTAGT. This CDR3 contains 14 residues.

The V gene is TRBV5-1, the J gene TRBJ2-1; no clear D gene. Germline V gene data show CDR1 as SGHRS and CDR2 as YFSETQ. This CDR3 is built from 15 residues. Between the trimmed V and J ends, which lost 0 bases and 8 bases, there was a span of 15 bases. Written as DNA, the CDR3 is TGCGCCAGCAGCTTGGGGGTAGGGTTTTTCGATGAGCAGTTCTTC. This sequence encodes CASSLGVGFFDEQFF.

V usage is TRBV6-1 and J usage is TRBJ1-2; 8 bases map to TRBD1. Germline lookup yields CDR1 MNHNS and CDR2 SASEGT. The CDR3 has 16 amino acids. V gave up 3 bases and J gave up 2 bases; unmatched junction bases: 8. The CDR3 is CASSEGRGRVNYGYTF. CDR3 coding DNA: TGTGCCAGCAGTGAGGGCAGGGGGCGTGTAAACTATGGCTACACCTTC.

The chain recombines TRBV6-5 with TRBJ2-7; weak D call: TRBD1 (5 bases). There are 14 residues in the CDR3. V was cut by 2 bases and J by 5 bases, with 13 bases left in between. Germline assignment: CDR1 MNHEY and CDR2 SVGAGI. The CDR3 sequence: CASSYGHQLDEQYF. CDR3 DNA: TGTGCCAGCAGTTACGGACATCAGCTCGACGAGCAGTACTTC.

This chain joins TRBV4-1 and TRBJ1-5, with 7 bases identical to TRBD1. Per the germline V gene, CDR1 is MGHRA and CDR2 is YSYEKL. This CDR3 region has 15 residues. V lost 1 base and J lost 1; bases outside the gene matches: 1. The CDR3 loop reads CASSQGQGSNQPQHF. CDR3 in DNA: TGCGCCAGCAGCCAAGGACAGGGCAGCAATCAGCCCCAGCATTTT.

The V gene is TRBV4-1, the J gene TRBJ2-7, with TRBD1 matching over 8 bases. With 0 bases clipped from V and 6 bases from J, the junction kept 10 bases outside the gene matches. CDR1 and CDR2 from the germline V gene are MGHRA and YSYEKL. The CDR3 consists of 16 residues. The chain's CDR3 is CASSQDTRQGSVEQYF. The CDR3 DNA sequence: TGCGCCAGCAGCCAAGATACCCGACAGGGGAGCGTCGAGCAGTACTTC.

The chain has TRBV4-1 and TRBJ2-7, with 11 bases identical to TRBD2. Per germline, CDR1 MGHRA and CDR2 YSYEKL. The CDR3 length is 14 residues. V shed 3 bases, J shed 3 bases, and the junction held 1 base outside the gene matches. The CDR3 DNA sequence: TGCGCCAGCAGCCACGGGACTAGCGGCTACGAGCAGTACTTC. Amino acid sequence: CASSHGTSGYEQYF.

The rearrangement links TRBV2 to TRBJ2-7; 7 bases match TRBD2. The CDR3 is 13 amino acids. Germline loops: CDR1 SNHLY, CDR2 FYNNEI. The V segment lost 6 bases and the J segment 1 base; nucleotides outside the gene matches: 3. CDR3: CASRHSGSYEQYF. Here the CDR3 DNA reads TGTGCCAGCAGGCATAGCGGGTCCTACGAGCAGTACTTC.

The CDR3 sequence is CASSLSPLLAGVDNEQFF. The DNA of the CDR3 is TGTGCCAGCAGTTTATCGCCTCTACTAGCGGGAGTGGACAATGAGCAGTTCTTC. J is TRBJ2-1 and V is TRBV27, with 11 bases aligning to TRBD2. Germline CDR1 is MNHEY and CDR2 is SMNVEV (reference sequence). The CDR3 runs to 18 residues. The V and J ends lost 0 bases and 5 bases, in that order; junction bases with no gene match: 9.

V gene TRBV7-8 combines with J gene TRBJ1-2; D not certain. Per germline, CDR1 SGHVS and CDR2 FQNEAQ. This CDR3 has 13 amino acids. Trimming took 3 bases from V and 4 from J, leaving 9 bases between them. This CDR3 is CASSLYGFYGYTF. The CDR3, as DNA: TGTGCCAGCAGCTTGTATGGGTTCTATGGCTACACCTTC. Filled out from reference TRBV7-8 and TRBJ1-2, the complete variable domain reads GAGVSQSPRYKVAKRGQDVALRCDPISGHVSLFWYQQALGQGPEFLTYFQNEAQLDKSGLPSDRFFAERPEGSVSTLKIQRTQQEDSAVYLCASSLYGFYGYTFGSGTRLTVV.

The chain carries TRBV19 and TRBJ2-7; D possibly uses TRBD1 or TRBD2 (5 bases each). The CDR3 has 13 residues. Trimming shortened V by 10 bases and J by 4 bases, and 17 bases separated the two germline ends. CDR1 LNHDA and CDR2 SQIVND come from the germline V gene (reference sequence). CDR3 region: CATSEGLWYEQYF. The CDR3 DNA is TGTGCCACCTCCGAGGGGCTATGGTACGAGCAGTACTTC. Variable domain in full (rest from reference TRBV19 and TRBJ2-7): DGGITQSPKYLFRKEGQNVTLSCEQNLNHDAMYWYRQDPGQGLRLIYYSQIVNDFQKGDIAEGYSVSREKKESFPLTVTSAQKNPTAFYLCATSEGLWYEQYFGPGTRLTVT.

CDR3 sequence: CASSDRQDTQYF. In DNA, the CDR3 is TGCGCCAGCAGTGATAGACAGGATACGCAGTATTTT. The chain carries TRBV10-2 and TRBJ2-3; perhaps TRBD1 as D (5 bases). The germline CDR1 and CDR2 sequences are WSHSY and SAAADI. The CDR3 totals 12 residues. V was clipped by 3 bases and J by 6 bases, with 7 bases between them.

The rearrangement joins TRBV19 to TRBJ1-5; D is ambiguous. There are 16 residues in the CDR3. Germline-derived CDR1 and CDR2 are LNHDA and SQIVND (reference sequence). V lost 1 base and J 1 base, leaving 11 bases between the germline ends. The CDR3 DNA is TGTGCCAGTAGTATAGTCAGATCTCCGAGCAATCAGCCCCAGCATTTT. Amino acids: CASSIVRSPSNQPQHF.

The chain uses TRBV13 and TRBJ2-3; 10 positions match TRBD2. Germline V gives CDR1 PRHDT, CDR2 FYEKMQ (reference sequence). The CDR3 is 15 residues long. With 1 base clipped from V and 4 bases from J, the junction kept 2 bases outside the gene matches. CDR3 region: CASSLVAGGPDTQYF. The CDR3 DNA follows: TGTGCCAGCAGCTTAGTAGCGGGGGGCCCAGATACGCAGTATTTT.

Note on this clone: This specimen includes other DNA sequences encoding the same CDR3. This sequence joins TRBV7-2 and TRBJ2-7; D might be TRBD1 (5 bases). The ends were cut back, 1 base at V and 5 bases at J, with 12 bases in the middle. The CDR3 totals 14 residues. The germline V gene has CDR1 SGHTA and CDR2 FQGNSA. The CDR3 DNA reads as TGTGCCAGCAGCTTAGTGGGTCAGGGTCACGAGCAGTACTTC. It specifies CASSLVGQGHEQYF.

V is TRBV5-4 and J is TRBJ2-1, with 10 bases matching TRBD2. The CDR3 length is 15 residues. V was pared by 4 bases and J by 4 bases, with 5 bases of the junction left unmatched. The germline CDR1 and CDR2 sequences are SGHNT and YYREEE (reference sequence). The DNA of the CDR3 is TGTGCCAGCAGCCCCCAGCGGGAGGGGTACAATGAGCAGTTCTTC. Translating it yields CASSPQREGYNEQFF. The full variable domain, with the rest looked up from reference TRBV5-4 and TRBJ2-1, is ETGVTQSPTHLIKTRGQQVTLRCSSQSGHNTVSWYQQALGQGPQFIFQYYREEENGRGNFPPRFSGLQFPNYSSELNVNALELDDSALYLCASSPQREGYNEQFFGPGTRLTVL.